The present T cell receptor (beta chain) was sequenced within a study of response to subunit inactivated influenza vaccine. Study-wide results and limits: Every seasonal influenza vaccination brings in few new T cells, the authors suggested.

TCRdb ran MiXCR on the RT-PCR reads and lists one entry per CDR3 protein. The sample lists fewer than 700,000 distinct CDR3 sequences; roughly 13% were seen once. Germline V gene lookup returns CDR1 SNHLY and CDR2 FYNNEI. The V end was cut by 5 bases, the J end by 4 bases, with 18 bases between. The CDR3 has 15 residues. Many counts were recorded for this clonotype. What it binds is not known. The sequence derives from a man aged 45-65 years who received an inactivated influenza vaccine. The chain carries TRBV2 and TRBJ2-7, with D tentatively TRBD1 (5 bases). The material was PBMCs from blood, obtained 35 to 45 days after vaccination. The CDR3 DNA reads TGTGCCAGCAGTCAGGACACGAGCCATCTATACGAGCAGTACTTC. Translated: CASSQDTSHLYEQYF.